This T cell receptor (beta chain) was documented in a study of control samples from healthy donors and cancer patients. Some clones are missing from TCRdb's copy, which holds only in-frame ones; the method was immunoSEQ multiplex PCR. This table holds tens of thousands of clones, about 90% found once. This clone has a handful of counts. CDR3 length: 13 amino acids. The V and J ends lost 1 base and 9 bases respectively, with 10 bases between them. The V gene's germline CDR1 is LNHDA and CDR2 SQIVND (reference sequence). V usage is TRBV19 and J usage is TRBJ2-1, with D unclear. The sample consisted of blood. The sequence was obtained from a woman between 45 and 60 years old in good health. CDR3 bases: TGTGCCAGTAGTATAGGTGGCCACGGTGAGCAGTTCTTC. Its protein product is CASSIGGHGEQFF. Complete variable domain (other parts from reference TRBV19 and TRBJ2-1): DGGITQSPKYLFRKEGQNVTLSCEQNLNHDAMYWYRQDPGQGLRLIYYSQIVNDFQKGDIAEGYSVSREKKESFPLTVTSAQKNPTAFYLCASSIGGHGEQFFGPGTRLTVL.